This T cell receptor (beta chain) was identified in a study of cytomegalovirus exposure and HLA in healthy donors (dated by TCRdb to about 2017). Regarding the research as a whole: According to an earlier analysis of 450 to 650 of the donors, roughly 180 million T cells yielded roughly 110 million unique TCR beta sequences and 276 Gb of sequence data. An early release that covered roughly 600 HLA-typed donors contained around 300 gigabases of sequencing data and tens of millions of unique TCR sequences. Of the roughly 400 genotyped donors, 75% to 85% were placed in the genetic ancestry cluster associated with self-reported Caucasian donors. The study was designed to test whether signatures of past pathogen exposure could be identified by cataloging public T cell receptors. The study used immunosequencing to profile the T cell repertoires of 670 or so subjects and linked those repertoires to cytomegalovirus serostatus. In addition to the first cohort of 650 to 800 subjects, a separate validation cohort of about 120 different subjects was used. To predict cytomegalovirus infection status, the study brought together high-throughput TCR immunosequencing, statistical association of individual TCRs with disease status, and machine learning. In a later analysis, previously published TCR beta repertoires from 666 donors were re-analyzed and high-resolution HLA genotyping was added so that TCR occurrence patterns could be studied. Rather than drawing on any new phenotypic data, the later analysis identified candidate immune exposures from TCR beta sequences and the way those sequences occurred across donors. An earlier analysis of approximately 500 of the donors applied high-throughput TCR beta sequencing to assess whether each TCR beta V gene segment acted as functional or pseudogenic. Donor age, sex, ethnicity and CMV serostatus were collected together with the repertoire data. A later genetic analysis used genome-wide SNP genotypes for 398 of the 666 donors, treating that subset as a discovery cohort. All discovery cohort repertoires had been generated on a single sequencing platform. Class I and class II HLA loci were covered by the typing at four-digit resolution. The number of donors typed differed by locus, with roughly 629-640 for A, B, C, DRB1 and DQB1, approximately 500 for DQA1, 606 for DPA1, and some 470 for DPB1. About five DR-DQ haplotypes were handled as single units for association and clustering because linkage in the cohort was strong. Among some 400 genotyped donors of the cohort, an average of about 240,000 unique TCR beta nucleotide sequences was sequenced per donor, of which about 20% were non-productive.

The cohort was made up of under 800 healthy bone marrow donors. At the time of sampling, every cohort member was nominally healthy, though immune exposures that went unrecorded were likely present. The donor tested CMV seronegative, placing the donor among the roughly 350 seronegative members of the cohort. Each donor provided a peripheral blood sample, and peripheral blood mononuclear cells were used for TCR beta sequencing. Genomic DNA extraction from the blood cell samples was performed with the Qiagen DNeasy Blood Extraction Kit. The protocol used for the library was the immunoSEQ multiplex PCR assay. A mixture of 60 forward primers for TCR Vbeta segments and 13 reverse primers for TCR Jbeta segments was used in the multiplex PCR. The CDR3 region of rearranged TCR beta genes was amplified from genomic DNA by a multiplex PCR assay. The amplified TCR beta libraries were sequenced on the Illumina HiSeq System as 87-base-pair reads. As for the original processing: In a later analysis, approximately 74 million unique TCR beta chains were counted across the 650 to 700 repertoires, and approximately 9.9 million of these chains were shared by at least two donors. To remove PCR and sequencing errors, raw reads were error-corrected and collapsed into unique sequences using a nearest-neighbor algorithm that merged closely related sequences. To assign V, D and J gene segments, CDR3 sequences were aligned to IMGT reference sequences. For a sequence to be retained, at least a six-nucleotide match to both a V gene segment and a J gene segment was required. Rearrangements were called productive when the CDR3 lacked stop codons and stayed in frame with V and J; all others were non-productive. Following IMGT convention, CDR3 was defined as the stretch from the second conserved V-encoded cysteine to the conserved J-encoded phenylalanine. In an earlier analysis of around 540 of the donors, sequences lacking an unambiguous match to a single V gene segment were excluded. In an earlier analysis of several hundred of the donors, V segments were called functional above 56.7% productive rearrangements and were called segregating when the between-donor standard deviation exceeded 5%. A statistical classification framework was built for diagnosing cytomegalovirus status from the catalog of TCR beta chain sequences. In a later analysis, TCR nucleotide sequences were compared against IMGT/GENE-DB human TR gene sequences so that V and J genes could be assigned. The TCRdist pipeline was used in a later analysis to assign CDR3 sequences and most-parsimonious VDJ recombination scenarios. In a later analysis, each TCR beta chain was defined by its CDR3 amino acid sequence together with its V-gene family, and reads without a unique V-gene family were excluded. As a way to deal with suspected cross-contamination and a sequencing artifact, a later analysis dropped 592 nucleotide sequences that were highly shared and had low generation probability. For each public chain, a later analysis derived a clonal expansion index from normalized ranks of inferred template counts within each repertoire. Generation probabilities in a later analysis came from a VDJ recombination model fitted to out-of-frame rearrangements, and those results were checked against IGoR. Hypergeometric tests were used in a later analysis to score TCR-TCR, TCR-HLA and TCR-CMV co-occurrence, with a repertoire-size bias correction applied to the TCR pairs. A later analysis estimated false discovery rates by permuting HLA or CMV assignments 20 times. A later analysis grouped co-occurring TCRs with DBSCAN, adding TCRdist sequence similarity when clustering within HLA-allele-positive subsets. For co-occurrence clustering, repertoires with fewer than 30,000 or more than 120,000 public chains were excluded, along with a handful of repertoires with anomalous nucleotide sharing. TCRdb limited this immuneACCESS table to in-frame rearrangements with V and J called. A share of clones is missing; checked studies link under half to unresolved V genes, and the rest is unexplained. V, J and clone size reflect that table, while D and trimming were determined from the DNA. This sample comprises some 100,000 clones, roughly 70% of them detected only once. The top ten clones comprise over 7.5% of the sample.

The germline V gene sets CDR1 to SGHDN and CDR2 to FVKESK. At the junction V is shortened by 3 bases and J by 0 bases; bases outside the gene matches: 9. The CDR3 holds 17 amino acids from the cysteine to the phenylalanine. Only the CDR3 part of the read is kept: 51 bases, read in frame from the first base. This clone showed up many times. No antigen is known for it. No much larger clone is present one base from it, and per-base qualities are unavailable. Here is what the overall study found, with its caveats: A further reported finding was that TCR beta sequences accurately predicted the HLA-A and HLA-B alleles for most subjects in the first cohort. Linkage disequilibrium might explain the correlated functional status among segregating V segments, but an unknown experimental factor could not be ruled out. In a later analysis, several top co-occurrence clusters were reported to appear linked to parvovirus B19, influenza, CMV and Epstein-Barr virus. It was suggested by the authors that the approach could potentially be generalized to other disease states and immunological phenotypes. A later analysis associated about 17,000 TCR beta sequences with specific HLA alleles at a false discovery rate of 0.05. Immune exposure information for the cohort was limited to CMV serostatus. In a later genetic analysis, a missense DCLRE1C variant was associated with V-gene and J-gene trimming of TCR beta chains, and the association was replicated in an independent cohort. Strong co-occurrence of HLA alleles, especially DR and DQ, made assigning TCR associations to individual alleles difficult. In vitro tests confirmed that a few of the cytomegalovirus-associated TCR beta chains recognize cytomegalovirus antigens. A later analysis found that most CMV-associated TCR beta chains appeared HLA-restricted, with HLA associations seemingly driven largely by CMV exposure. Compared with equally common non-associated chains, HLA-associated TCR beta chains in a later analysis were more clonally expanded and had lower generation probabilities. Across donors, most TCR sequences were observed very rarely, whereas some public TCRs were present in many individuals. A total of roughly 160 TCR beta chains were listed by the study as associated with cytomegalovirus. In both the original and validation cohorts, the classifier was reported to diagnose cytomegalovirus status with high specificity and sensitivity. Because HLA typing was unavailable for some donors at each locus, only the typed subset was used in association tests. Sequencing depth was assumed to be roughly uniform across donors in the presence/absence analyses, though that assumption may not hold. A later analysis found that TCR association rates varied across HLA loci, with DRB1 alleles showing the most associated TCRs and HLA-C alleles the fewest. The earlier analysis of around 600 of the donors excluded about 16 rarely observed V segments, including chromosome 9 orphons, because counts were too low. Only TCR beta chains were sequenced in this cohort, and the absence of alpha or paired-chain data limited detectable features. In an earlier analysis of fewer than 700 of the donors, most TCR beta V segments appeared in productive rearrangements about 87% or about 30% of the time, broadly matching IMGT annotations. According to a later genetic analysis, donors in an Asian-associated ancestry cluster had fewer N-insertions in productive TCRs than the roughly 660-donor mean. The 87-base-pair reads could not distinguish some IMGT-functional V segments, including TRBV6-2 and TRBV6-3, so those segments were excluded. The sequencing pipeline was judged likely to have produced a cluster of highly shared sequence variants as a technical artifact.

The chain couples TRBV14 to TRBJ2-7; 9 of the junction bases match TRBD1. Sequenced sample: PBMCs. The clonotype originates from a man aged 40-50 years in good health and CMV-seronegative. The CDR3 corresponds to CASSHPHDRGNSYEQYF. The nucleotides read TGTGCCAGCAGCCACCCCCACGACAGGGGGAACTCCTACGAGCAGTACTTC.